The source of this T cell receptor (beta chain) is a study of blood T cells in healthy people across ages. V was cut by 10 bases and J by 4 bases, with 13 bases left in between. The V gene's germline CDR1 is MNHEY and CDR2 SMNVEV (reference sequence). CDR3 length equals 12 residues. Total RNA, at least 6 micrograms per sample, came from PBMCs. Primers used in a second PCR of about 7 to 12 cycles were a sample-barcoded 5' primer and a J-beta primer mix. Every sample gave at least 2.5 million paired-end reads containing CDR3. MiXCR, run by TCRdb on the 5' RACE reads, gives a single entry per CDR3 protein. This sample has some 1.8 million distinct CDR3 sequences; roughly two fifths occur once, and the top ten carry roughly 23%.

The gene calls are TRBV27 and TRBJ1-2, with D tentatively TRBD1 (5 bases). The sequencing sample was made of blood. This TCR was recovered from a human donor in good health. CDR3 bases: TGTGCCAACAGGTCGGGATTCTATGGCTACACCTTC. Protein: CANRSGFYGYTF.